This T cell receptor beta chain was profiled in a study of shared clonotypes between healthy human individuals. Study-wide results and limits: Clonotypes shared by all four donors outscored non-shared clonotypes in generation probability. The study found about 5% of naive CD4 clonotypes shared across a handful of donors.

Between the trimmed V and J ends, which lost 4 bases and 0 bases, there was a span of 13 bases. From germline, CDR1 is SGHTA and CDR2 FQGNSA. This CDR3 contains 16 residues. As concerns this clone: The antigen remains unidentified.

Measured with immunoSEQ multiplex PCR; TCRdb has only the in-frame clones, and not every one. This table holds about 1.5 million clones, approximately 98% found once. The V and J genes are TRBV7-2 and TRBJ2-4, with unresolved D. Sequenced material: naive CD4+ T cells sorted from blood. As to subset: CD45RA+ positively selected. This TCR came from a man aged 25 to 40 in good health. The CDR3 spells CASSSTGFLAKNIQYF. The CDR3 coding sequence is TGTGCCAGCAGCTCCACCGGGTTCCTAGCCAAAAACATTCAGTACTTC.